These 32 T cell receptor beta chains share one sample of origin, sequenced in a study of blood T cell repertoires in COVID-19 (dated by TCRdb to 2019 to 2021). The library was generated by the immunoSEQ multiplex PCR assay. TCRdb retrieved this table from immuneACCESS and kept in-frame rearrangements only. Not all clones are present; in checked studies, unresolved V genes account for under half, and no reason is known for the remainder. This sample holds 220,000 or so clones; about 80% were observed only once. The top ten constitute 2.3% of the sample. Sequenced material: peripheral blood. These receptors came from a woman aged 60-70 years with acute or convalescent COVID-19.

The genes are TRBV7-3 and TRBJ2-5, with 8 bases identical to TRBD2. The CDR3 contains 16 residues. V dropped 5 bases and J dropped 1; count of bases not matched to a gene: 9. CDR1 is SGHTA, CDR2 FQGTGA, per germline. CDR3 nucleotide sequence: TGTGCCAGCAGCCCCGCCCAGCGGGGGCGCCAAGAGACCCAGTACTTC. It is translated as CASSPAQRGRQETQYF.

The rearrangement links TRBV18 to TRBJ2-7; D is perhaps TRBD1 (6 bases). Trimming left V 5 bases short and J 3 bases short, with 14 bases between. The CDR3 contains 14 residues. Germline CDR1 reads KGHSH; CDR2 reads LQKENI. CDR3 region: CASSKYGTLYEQYF. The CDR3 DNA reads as TGTGCCAGCTCAAAATACGGGACACTCTACGAGCAGTACTTC.

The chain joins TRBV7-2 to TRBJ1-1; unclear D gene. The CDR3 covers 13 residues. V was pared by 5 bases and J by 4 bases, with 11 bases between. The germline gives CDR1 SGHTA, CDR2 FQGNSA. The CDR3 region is CASSATIGTEAFF. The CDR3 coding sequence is TGTGCCAGCAGCGCAACTATTGGCACTGAAGCTTTCTTT.

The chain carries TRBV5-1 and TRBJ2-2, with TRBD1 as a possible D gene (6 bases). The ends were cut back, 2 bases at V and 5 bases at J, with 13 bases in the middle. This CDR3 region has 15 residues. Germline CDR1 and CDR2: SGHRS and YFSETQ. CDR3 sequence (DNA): TGCGCCAGCAGCTTAGGGACAACGGGAACCGGGGAGCTGTTTTTT. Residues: CASSLGTTGTGELFF.

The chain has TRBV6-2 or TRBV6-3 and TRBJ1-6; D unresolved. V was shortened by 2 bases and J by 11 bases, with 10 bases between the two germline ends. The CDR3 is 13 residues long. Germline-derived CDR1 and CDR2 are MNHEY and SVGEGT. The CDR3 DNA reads TGTGCCAGCAGTTACAGCGGGTTTCCACCCCTCCACTTT. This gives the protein CASSYSGFPPLHF.

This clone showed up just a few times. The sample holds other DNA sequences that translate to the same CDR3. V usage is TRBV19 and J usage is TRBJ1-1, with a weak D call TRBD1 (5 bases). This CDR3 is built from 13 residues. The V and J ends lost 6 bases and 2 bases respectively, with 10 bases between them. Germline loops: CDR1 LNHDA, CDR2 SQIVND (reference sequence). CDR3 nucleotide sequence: TGTGCCAGTAGCCCCCAGGGTAACACTGAAGCTTTCTTT. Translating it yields CASSPQGNTEAFF. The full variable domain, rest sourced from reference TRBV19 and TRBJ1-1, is DGGITQSPKYLFRKEGQNVTLSCEQNLNHDAMYWYRQDPGQGLRLIYYSQIVNDFQKGDIAEGYSVSREKKESFPLTVTSAQKNPTAFYLCASSPQGNTEAFFGQGTRLTVV.

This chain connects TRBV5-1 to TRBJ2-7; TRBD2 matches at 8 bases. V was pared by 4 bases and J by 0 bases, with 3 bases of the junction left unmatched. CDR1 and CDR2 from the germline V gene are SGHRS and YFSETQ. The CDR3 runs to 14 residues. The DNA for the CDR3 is TGCGCCAGCAGCGTAGCGGGGAGCTCCTACGAGCAGTACTTC. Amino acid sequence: CASSVAGSSYEQYF. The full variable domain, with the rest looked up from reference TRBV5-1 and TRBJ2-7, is KAGVTQTPRYLIKTRGQQVTLSCSPISGHRSVSWYQQTPGQGLQFLFEYFSETQRNKGNFPGRFSGRQFSNSRSEMNVSTLELGDSALYLCASSVAGSSYEQYFGPGTRLTVT.

As DNA, the CDR3 is TGTGCCAGCAGTAAAGCGGTTGAAGCTTTCTTT. Amino acid sequence: CASSKAVEAFF. This rearrangement joins TRBV7-9 to TRBJ1-1; no clear D. Per the germline V gene, CDR1 is SEHNR and CDR2 is FQNEAQ (reference sequence). The CDR3 contains 11 residues. V shed 6 bases and J shed 7 bases, with 9 bases lying between them.

CDR3 nucleotide sequence: TGTGCCAGCAGCTTCGGTAGCGGGGCCGCGGGGCTGTTTTTT. It translates to CASSFGSGAAGLFF. This chain connects TRBV5-6 to TRBJ2-2; 8 bases align to TRBD2. This CDR3 region has 14 residues. The germline V gene encodes CDR1 SGHDT and CDR2 YYEEEE. The V segment lost 2 bases and the J segment 13 bases; nucleotides outside the gene matches: 10.

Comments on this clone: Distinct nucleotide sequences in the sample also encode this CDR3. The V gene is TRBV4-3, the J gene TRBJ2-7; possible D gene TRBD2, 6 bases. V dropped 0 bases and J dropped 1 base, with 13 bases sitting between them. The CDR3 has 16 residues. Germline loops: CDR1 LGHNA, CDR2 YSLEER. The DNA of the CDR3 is TGCGCCAGCAGCCAAGATTGGCCGGGGGAATCCTACGAGCAGTACTTC. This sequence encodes CASSQDWPGESYEQYF.

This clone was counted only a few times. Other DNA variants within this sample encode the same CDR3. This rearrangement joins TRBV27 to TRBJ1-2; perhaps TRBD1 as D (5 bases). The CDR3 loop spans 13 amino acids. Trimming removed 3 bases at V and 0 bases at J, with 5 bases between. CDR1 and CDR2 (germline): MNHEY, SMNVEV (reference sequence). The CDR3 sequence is CASSLTANYGYTF. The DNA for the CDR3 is TGTGCCAGCAGTTTGACAGCTAACTATGGCTACACCTTC.

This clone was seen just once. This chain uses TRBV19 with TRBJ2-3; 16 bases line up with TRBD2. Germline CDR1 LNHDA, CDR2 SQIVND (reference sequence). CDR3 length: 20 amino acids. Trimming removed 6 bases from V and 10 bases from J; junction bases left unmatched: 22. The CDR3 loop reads CASSKTGTSGGASERGSQYF. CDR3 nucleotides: TGTGCCAGTAGCAAAACCGGGACTAGCGGGGGGGCCTCGGAACGTGGTTCGCAGTATTTT.

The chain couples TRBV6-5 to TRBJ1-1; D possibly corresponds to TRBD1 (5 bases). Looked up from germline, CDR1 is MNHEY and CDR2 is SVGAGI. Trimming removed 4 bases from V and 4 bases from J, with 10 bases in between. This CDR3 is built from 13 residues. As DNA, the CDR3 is TGTGCCAGCAGTTCTGGGGCTGGCACTGAAGCTTTCTTT. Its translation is CASSSGAGTEAFF.

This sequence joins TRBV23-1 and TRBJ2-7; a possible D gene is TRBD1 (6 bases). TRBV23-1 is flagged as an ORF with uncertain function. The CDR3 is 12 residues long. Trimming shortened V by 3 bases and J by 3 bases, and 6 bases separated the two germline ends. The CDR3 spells CASSQDSYEQYF. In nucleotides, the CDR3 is TGCGCCAGCAGTCAGGACAGCTACGAGCAGTACTTC.

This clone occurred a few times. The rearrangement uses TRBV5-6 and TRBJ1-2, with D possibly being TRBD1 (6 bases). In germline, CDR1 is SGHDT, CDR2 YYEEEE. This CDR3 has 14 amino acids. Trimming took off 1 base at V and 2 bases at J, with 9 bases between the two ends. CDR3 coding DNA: TGTGCCAGCAGCTTGACTGGGACAAACTATGGCTACACCTTC. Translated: CASSLTGTNYGYTF.

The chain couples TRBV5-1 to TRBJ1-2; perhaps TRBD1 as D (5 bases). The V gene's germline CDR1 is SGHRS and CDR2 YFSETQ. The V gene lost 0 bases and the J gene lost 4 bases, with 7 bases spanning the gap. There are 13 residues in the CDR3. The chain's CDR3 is CASSLEQVYGYTF. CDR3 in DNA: TGCGCCAGCAGCTTGGAACAGGTCTATGGCTACACCTTC.

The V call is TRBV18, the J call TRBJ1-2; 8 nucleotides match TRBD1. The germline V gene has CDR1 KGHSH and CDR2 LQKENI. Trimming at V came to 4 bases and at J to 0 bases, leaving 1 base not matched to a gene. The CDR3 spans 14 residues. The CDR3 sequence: CASSRGQANYGYTF. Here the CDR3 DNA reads TGTGCCAGCTCACGGGGACAGGCTAACTATGGCTACACCTTC.

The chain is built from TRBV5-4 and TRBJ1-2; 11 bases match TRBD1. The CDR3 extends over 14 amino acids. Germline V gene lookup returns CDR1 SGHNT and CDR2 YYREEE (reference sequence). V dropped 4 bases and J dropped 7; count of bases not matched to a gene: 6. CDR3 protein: CASSIGTGGAGYTF. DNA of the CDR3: TGTGCCAGCAGCATCGGGACAGGGGGTGCTGGCTACACCTTC.

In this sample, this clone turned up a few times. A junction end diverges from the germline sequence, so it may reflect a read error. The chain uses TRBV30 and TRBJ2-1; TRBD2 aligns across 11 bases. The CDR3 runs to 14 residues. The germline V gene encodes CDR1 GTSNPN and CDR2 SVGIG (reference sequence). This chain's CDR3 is CARSPQLAGDEQFF. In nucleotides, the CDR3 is TGTGCCCGGAGTCCCCAACTAGCGGGGGATGAGCAGTTCTTC.

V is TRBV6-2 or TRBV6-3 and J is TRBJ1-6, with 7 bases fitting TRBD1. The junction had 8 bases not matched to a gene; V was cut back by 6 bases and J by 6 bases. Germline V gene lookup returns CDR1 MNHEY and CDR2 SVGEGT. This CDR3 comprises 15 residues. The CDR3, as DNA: TGTGCCAGCAGCCGCCGGACAGGTGTTAATTCACCCCTCCACTTT. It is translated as CASSRRTGVNSPLHF.

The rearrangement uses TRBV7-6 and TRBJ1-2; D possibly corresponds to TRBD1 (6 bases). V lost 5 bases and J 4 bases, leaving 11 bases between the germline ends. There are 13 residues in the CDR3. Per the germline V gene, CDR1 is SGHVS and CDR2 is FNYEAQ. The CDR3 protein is CASSQDSFYGYTF. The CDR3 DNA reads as TGTGCCAGCAGCCAGGACAGCTTCTATGGCTACACCTTC.

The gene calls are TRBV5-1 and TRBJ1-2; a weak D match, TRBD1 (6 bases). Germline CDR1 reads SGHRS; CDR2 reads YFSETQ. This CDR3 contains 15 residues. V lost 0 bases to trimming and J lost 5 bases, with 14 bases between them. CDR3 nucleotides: TGCGCCAGCAGCTTGGCAGGGGCCCCCCTTTATGGCTACACCTTC. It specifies CASSLAGAPLYGYTF.

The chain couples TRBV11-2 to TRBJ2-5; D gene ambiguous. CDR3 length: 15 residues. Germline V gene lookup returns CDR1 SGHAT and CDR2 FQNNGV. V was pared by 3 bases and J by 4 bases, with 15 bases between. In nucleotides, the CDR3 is TGTGCCAGCAGCTTCCCAATCGGGTTCGTAGAGACCCAGTACTTC. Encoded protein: CASSFPIGFVETQYF.

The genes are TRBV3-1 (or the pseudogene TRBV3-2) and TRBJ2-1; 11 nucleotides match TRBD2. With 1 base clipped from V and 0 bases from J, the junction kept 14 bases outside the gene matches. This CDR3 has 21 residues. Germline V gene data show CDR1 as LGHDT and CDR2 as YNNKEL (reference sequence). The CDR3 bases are TGTGCCAGCAGCCAAGTTCCGGCCGGACTAGCGGGTTTAAGCTCCTACAATGAGCAGTTCTTC. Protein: CASSQVPAGLAGLSSYNEQFF.

The CDR3 bases are TGTGCCAGCAGTCCCGGGACTAGCGCCTACGAGCAGTACTTC. It specifies CASSPGTSAYEQYF. The chain couples TRBV6-5 to TRBJ2-7; 10 positions match TRBD2. The V segment lost 5 bases and the J segment 2 bases; nucleotides outside the gene matches: 3. Germline CDR1 and CDR2: MNHEY and SVGAGI. The CDR3 runs to 14 residues.

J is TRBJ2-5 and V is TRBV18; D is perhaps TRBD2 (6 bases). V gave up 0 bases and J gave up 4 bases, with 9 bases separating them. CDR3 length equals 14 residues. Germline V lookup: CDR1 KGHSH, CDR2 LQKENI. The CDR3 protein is CASSPPKGGETQYF. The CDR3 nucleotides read TGTGCCAGCTCACCACCGAAGGGAGGAGAGACCCAGTACTTC.

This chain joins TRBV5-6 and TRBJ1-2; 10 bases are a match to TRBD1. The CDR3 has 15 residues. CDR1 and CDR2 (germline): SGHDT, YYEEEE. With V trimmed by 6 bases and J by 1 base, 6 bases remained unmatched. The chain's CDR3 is CASTPGTGDNYGYTF. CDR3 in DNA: TGTGCCAGCACCCCAGGGACAGGGGATAACTATGGCTACACCTTC.

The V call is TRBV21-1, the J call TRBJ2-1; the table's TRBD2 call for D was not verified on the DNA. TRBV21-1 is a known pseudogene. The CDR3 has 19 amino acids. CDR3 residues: CASGTFTPGTSGGYNEQFF. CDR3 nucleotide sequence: TGTGCCAGCGGGACCTTTACCCCCGGGACTAGCGGGGGTTACAATGAGCAGTTCTTC.

The CDR3 is CASMPGGGLYGYTF. The CDR3 nucleotides are TGTGCCAGCATGCCCGGGGGGGGCCTCTATGGCTACACCTTC. The chain joins TRBV2 to TRBJ1-2; D might be TRBD1 (6 bases). CDR3 size: 14 residues. Trimming left V 7 bases short and J 4 bases short, with 16 bases between. Looked up from germline, CDR1 is SNHLY and CDR2 is FYNNEI. Drawing the rest from reference TRBV2 and TRBJ1-2, the complete variable domain is EPEVTQTPSHQVTQMGQEVILRCVPISNHLYFYWYRQILGQKVEFLVSFYNNEISEKSEIFDDQFSVERPDGSNFTLKIRSTKLEDSAMYFCASMPGGGLYGYTFGSGTRLTVV.

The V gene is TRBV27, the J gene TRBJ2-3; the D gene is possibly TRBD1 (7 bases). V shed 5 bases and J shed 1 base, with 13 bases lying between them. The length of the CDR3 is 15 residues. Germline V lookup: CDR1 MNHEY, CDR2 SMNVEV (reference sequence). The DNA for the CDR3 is TGTGCCAGCAGTGCCAGGGGGGCCGGCACAGATACGCAGTATTTT. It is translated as CASSARGAGTDTQYF.

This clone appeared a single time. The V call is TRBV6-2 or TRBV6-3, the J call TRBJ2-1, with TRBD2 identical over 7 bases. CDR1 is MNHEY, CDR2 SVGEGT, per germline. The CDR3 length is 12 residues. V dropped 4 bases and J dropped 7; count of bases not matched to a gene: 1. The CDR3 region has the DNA TGTGCCAGCAGTTCGCGGGGGAATGAGCAGTTCTTC. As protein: CASSSRGNEQFF.

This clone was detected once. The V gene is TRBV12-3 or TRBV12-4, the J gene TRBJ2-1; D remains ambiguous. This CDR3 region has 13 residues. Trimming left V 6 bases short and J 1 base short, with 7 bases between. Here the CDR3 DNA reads TGTGCCAGCAGCAGGTCTTCCTACAATGAGCAGTTCTTC. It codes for CASSRSSYNEQFF.